These 15 T cell receptor beta chains originate from one sample sequenced in a study of breast tumors, draining lymph nodes, adjacent tissues. A single record per CDR3 protein comes from TCRdb applying MiXCR to the multiplex PCR reads. The sample holds tens of thousands of distinct CDR3 sequences, around 35% seen once. The specimen was breast tumor tissue. Receptor source: a female donor with breast cancer. Some clones in this sample may be carry-over from other donors' samples.

The CDR3 nucleotides are TGTGCCAGCGGTGAGCTGCTGTCCCAAGAGACCCAGTACTTC. Translation: CASGELLSQETQYF. The rearrangement joins TRBV7-9 to TRBJ2-5; D gene unclear. Germline CDR1 SEHNR, CDR2 FQNEAQ (reference sequence). The CDR3 is 14 amino acids. The V and J ends lost 8 bases and 1 base respectively, with 14 bases between them. Full variable domain (missing parts from reference TRBV7-9 and TRBJ2-5): DTGVSQNPRHKITKRGQNVTFRCDPISEHNRLYWYRQTLGQGPEFLTYFQNEAQLEKSRLLSDRFSAERPKGSFSTLEIQRTEQGDSAMYLCASGELLSQETQYFGPGTRLLVL.

This clonotype was recorded at least ten times. The gene calls are TRBV7-9 and TRBJ2-7, with TRBD1 as a possible D gene (6 bases). The CDR3 spans 14 residues. CDR1 is SEHNR, CDR2 FQNEAQ, per germline (reference sequence). V lost 4 bases to trimming and J lost 0 bases, with 10 bases between them. The CDR3 spells CASSYRESSYEQYF. For the CDR3, the DNA is TGTGCCAGCAGCTACAGGGAATCCTCCTACGAGCAGTACTTC.

This clonotype came up once. This sequence joins TRBV12-3 or TRBV12-4 and TRBJ1-2; TRBD1 might be the D (6 bases). The CDR3 runs to 13 residues. The V and J ends lost 3 bases and 8 bases respectively, with 13 bases between them. The CDR3 bases are TGTGCCAGCAGTTTGGCGTCAGGGGAAGGCTACACCTTC. Protein: CASSLASGEGYTF.

As to this clonotype: A much larger clone sits a single nucleotide away, making a read error possible. The chain's CDR3 is CASSQAFNEQSF. The CDR3 region has the DNA TGTGCCAGCAGCCAAGCCTTTAATGAGCAGTCCTTC. The chain couples TRBV14 to TRBJ2-1; no definite D call. CDR1 and CDR2 from the germline V gene are SGHDN and FVKESK. The CDR3 has 12 amino acids.

The chain employs TRBV27 and TRBJ2-2, with D tentatively TRBD1 (5 bases). Trimming removed 6 bases from V and 3 bases from J, with 11 bases in between. The germline V gene has CDR1 MNHEY and CDR2 SMNVEV (reference sequence). CDR3 length equals 14 residues. The CDR3 DNA reads as TGTGCCAGCAGAACGACCAGGGACACCGGGGAGCTGTTTTTT. It encodes CASRTTRDTGELFF.

In this sample, this clonotype turned up many times. V gene TRBV5-1 combines with J gene TRBJ2-4; D may be TRBD1 (6 bases). V lost 4 bases and J 2 bases, leaving 10 bases between the germline ends. The length of the CDR3 is 14 residues. The germline gives CDR1 SGHRS, CDR2 YFSETQ. The DNA of the CDR3 is TGCGCCAGCAGCCCTGGGGGCACCAAAAACATTCAGTACTTC. Protein sequence: CASSPGGTKNIQYF.

Details on this clonotype: A much larger clone is a single base away; this may be a read error. The chain couples TRBV5-4 to TRBJ2-3; D may match TRBD1 or TRBD2 (5 bases each). CDR3 length: 13 residues. CDR1 and CDR2 (germline): SGHNT, YYREEE (reference sequence). CDR3 region: CASSWTGTGTQYF. The CDR3 DNA is TGTGCCAGCAGCTGGACTGGCACAGGTACGCAGTATTTT.

The sample holds many counts of this clonotype. The rearrangement links TRBV13 to TRBJ2-5, with 8 positions matching TRBD1. Germline assignment: CDR1 PRHDT and CDR2 FYEKMQ (reference sequence). The CDR3 consists of 16 residues. Trimming removed 4 bases from V and 5 bases from J; junction bases left unmatched: 12. CDR3 residues: CASSSLRQGSGETQYF. CDR3 coding DNA: TGTGCCAGCAGCTCCCTTCGACAGGGGTCCGGGGAGACCCAGTACTTC.

The chain has TRBV6-1 and TRBJ2-4; TRBD1 matches 7 bases. The CDR3 runs 16 residues. Germline CDR1 is MNHNS and CDR2 is SASEGT. Trimming removed 2 bases from V and 6 bases from J; junction bases left unmatched: 10. The CDR3 spells CASSEPDRAATNIQYF. CDR3 in DNA: TGTGCCAGCAGTGAACCCGACAGGGCAGCGACAAACATTCAGTACTTC.

This chain connects TRBV7-3 to TRBJ2-7; 8 bases align to TRBD1. There are 14 residues in the CDR3. The germline CDR1 and CDR2 sequences are SGHTA and FQGTGA. V gave up 6 bases and J gave up 2 bases; unmatched junction bases: 6. CDR3 in amino acids: CASSPPGQAYEQYF. In DNA form, the CDR3 reads TGTGCCAGCAGTCCTCCGGGACAGGCCTACGAGCAGTACTTC.

Concerning this clonotype itself: One end of the junction does not line up with germline, which may come from a read error. V and J are TRBV14 and TRBJ1-5; D is unresolved. The CDR3 is 13 amino acids. Germline V gene sequence: CDR1 SGHDN, CDR2 FVKESK. The DNA for the CDR3 is TGTGCCAGCAGCCTTTCTCCACGCCAGCCCCGGCATTTT. It encodes CASSLSPRQPRHF.

This clonotype was recorded at least ten times. V and J are TRBV6-6 and TRBJ1-6; TRBD1 might be the D (6 bases). Germline V gene lookup returns CDR1 MNHNY and CDR2 SVGAGI (reference sequence). This CDR3 has 12 residues. V was pared by 6 bases and J by 10 bases, with 10 bases between. Written as DNA, the CDR3 is TGTGCCAGCAGGGCAGGGGACTCACCCCTCCACTTT. This translates into CASRAGDSPLHF.

The chain is built from TRBV6-2 or TRBV6-3 and TRBJ1-2; no firm D call. CDR1 is MNHEY and CDR2 is SVGEGT in the germline V gene. Trimming took 7 bases from V and 7 from J, leaving 16 bases between them. CDR3 length: 13 residues. This chain's CDR3 is CASTPAGRSGYTF. The DNA of the CDR3 is TGTGCCAGCACCCCCGCCGGTAGGAGTGGCTACACCTTC.

This clonotype was observed many times. The J gene is TRBJ2-2, the V gene TRBV4-1; TRBD1 is a possible D gene (5 bases). Trimming shortened V by 0 bases and J by 2 bases, and 13 bases separated the two germline ends. Germline values: CDR1 MGHRA, CDR2 YSYEKL. This CDR3 has 17 amino acids. CDR3 sequence reads: CASSQEVDRTNTGELFF. The CDR3 coding sequence is TGCGCCAGCAGCCAAGAGGTAGACAGAACAAACACCGGGGAGCTGTTTTTT.

This clonotype was observed at least ten times. The chain carries TRBV11-1 and TRBJ2-2; 8 bases map to TRBD2. J lost 1 base, V lost 5 bases, and 6 bases had no gene match. CDR1 and CDR2 from the germline V gene are SGHAT and FQDESV (reference sequence). The CDR3 length is 16 residues. Here the CDR3 reads CASSPGTSGNTGELFF. The CDR3 region has the DNA TGTGCCAGCAGCCCAGGAACTAGCGGGAACACCGGGGAGCTGTTTTTT.